This T cell receptor beta chain is drawn from a study of blood T cell repertoires in COVID-19. The overall study: Samples of COVID-19 (acute and convalescent) were obtained from the United States, Italy and Spain. Nucleic acid was either cDNA or gDNA, and it came from T cells, B-cell-depleted T cells, or PBMCs.

The CDR3 has 17 residues. Comments on this clone: The junction shows a germline mismatch at one end, possibly a read error.

Original methodology: Amplification from reference gene primers served as the basis for estimated nucleated cell counts. Sequencing used immunoSEQ multiplex PCR; TCRdb keeps in-frame clones, though not all of them. That table supplies the V and J calls and clone size; D and trimming were determined from the DNA. The table includes under 60,000 clones, about 85% detected once. The clonotype originates from a human donor in a cohort sampled during active COVID-19. Sample: peripheral blood. The V call is TRBV23-1, the J call TRBJ2-7; weak D call: TRBD2 (7 bases). TRBV23-1 is recorded as an ORF, its role being uncertain. In nucleotides, the CDR3 is TGCGCCAGCAGCCAATTAAAAGGGGGAGGGCCTCATTACGAGCAGTACTTC. Protein: CASSQLKGGGPHYEQYF.